The 7 T cell receptor beta chains presented below share a single source sample, sequenced in a study of regulatory T cells in long-lasting Graves disease. Library construction for TCR beta used iRepertoire HTBI primers and Arm-PCR of CDR3 regions. TCRdb passed the multiplex PCR reads through MiXCR, listing each CDR3 protein once. Among a few hundred thousand distinct CDR3 sequences listed, 20% to 25% were seen once. As to time point: persistent/refractory GD, antithyroid drugs over 5 years with positive TRAb. Isolated PBMC RNA provided the starting material for the TCR library. Sample: peripheral blood mononuclear cells (PBMCs), taken when the disease was refractory, from a patient treated with antithyroid drugs. All receptors come from a female donor with Graves disease.

This clonotype was counted many times. This chain joins TRBV3-1 and TRBJ1-1; 7 nucleotides line up with TRBD1. There are 15 residues in the CDR3. V was pared by 1 base and J by 1 base, with 3 bases of the junction left unmatched. In germline, CDR1 is LGHDT, CDR2 YNNKEL (reference sequence). DNA for the CDR3: TGTGCCAGCAGCCAAGCCTGGACAGGGAACACTGAAGCTTTCTTT. Protein: CASSQAWTGNTEAFF.

The table lists this clonotype with many counts. The CDR3 is CASKAGLYNEQFF. CDR3 DNA sequence: TGTGCCAGCAAGGCAGGGTTATACAATGAGCAGTTCTTC. The chain joins TRBV6-2 or TRBV6-3 to TRBJ2-1, with TRBD1 as a possible D gene (5 bases). Germline loops: CDR1 MNHEY, CDR2 SVGEGT. The CDR3 is 13 amino acids. V lost 7 bases, J lost 4 bases, and 11 bases lay in between.

This clonotype was counted a few times. The chain uses TRBV10-2 and TRBJ2-5; D gene unclear. V lost 2 bases and J 7 bases, leaving 14 bases between the germline ends. Germline V gene sequence: CDR1 WSHSY, CDR2 SAAADI. CDR3 length: 14 residues. Here the CDR3 DNA reads TGCGCCAGCAGTGAGCGGGTGGGGATGGGGACCCAGTACTTC. This encodes CASSERVGMGTQYF.

This clonotype occurred a few times. The rearrangement joins TRBV19 to TRBJ1-2; 7 nucleotides agree with TRBD1. Trimming at V came to 5 bases and at J to 0 bases, leaving 6 bases not matched to a gene. Germline V lookup: CDR1 LNHDA, CDR2 SQIVND (reference sequence). The CDR3 consists of 15 residues. CDR3 sequence: CASSSTGKANYGYTF. The DNA of the CDR3 is TGTGCCAGTAGTTCGACAGGGAAGGCTAACTATGGCTACACCTTC.

The chain has TRBV3-2 and TRBJ2-2; the D call of TRBD1 is as the table states it, not checked on the DNA. TRBV3-2 corresponds to a pseudogene. This CDR3 has 17 residues. CDR3 sequence: CASSQDGTDANTGELFF. Here the CDR3 DNA reads TGTGCCAGCAGCCAAGACGGGACAGACGCGAACACCGGGGAGCTGTTTTTT.

Many counts were recorded for this clonotype. V is TRBV12-3 or TRBV12-4 and J is TRBJ2-2, with TRBD2 as a possible D gene (5 bases). This CDR3 region has 16 residues. V was clipped by 1 base and J by 3 bases, with 12 bases between them. In DNA form, the CDR3 reads TGTGCCAGCAGTTTAGACAGCGGAGTACACACCGGGGAGCTGTTTTTT. Its protein is CASSLDSGVHTGELFF.

This clonotype was seen repeatedly, ten times or more. V usage is TRBV28 and J usage is TRBJ2-5; 8 bases line up with TRBD2. Germline V gene lookup returns CDR1 MDHEN and CDR2 SYDVKM. Germline trimming cut 5 bases from V and 0 bases from J; bases unmatched to any gene: 5. The CDR3 loop spans 15 amino acids. The CDR3 spells CASSRAGVYQETQYF. The CDR3 DNA reads TGTGCCAGCAGTCGAGCGGGAGTGTACCAAGAGACCCAGTACTTC.